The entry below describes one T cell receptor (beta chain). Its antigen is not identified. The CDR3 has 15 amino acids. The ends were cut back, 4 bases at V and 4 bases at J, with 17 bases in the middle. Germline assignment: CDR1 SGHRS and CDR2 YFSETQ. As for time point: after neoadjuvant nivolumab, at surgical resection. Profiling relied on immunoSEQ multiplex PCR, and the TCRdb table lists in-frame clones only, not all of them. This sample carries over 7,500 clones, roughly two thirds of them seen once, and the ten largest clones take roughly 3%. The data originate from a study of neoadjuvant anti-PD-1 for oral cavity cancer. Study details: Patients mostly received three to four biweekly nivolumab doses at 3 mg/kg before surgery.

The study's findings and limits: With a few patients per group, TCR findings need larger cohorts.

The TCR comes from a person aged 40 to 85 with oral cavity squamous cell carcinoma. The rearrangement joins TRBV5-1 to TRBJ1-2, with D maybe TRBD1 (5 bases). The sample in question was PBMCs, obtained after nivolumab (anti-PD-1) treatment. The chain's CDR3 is CASSLVASGGYGYTF. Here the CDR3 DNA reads TGCGCCAGCAGCCTGGTCGCCAGCGGGGGCTATGGCTACACCTTC. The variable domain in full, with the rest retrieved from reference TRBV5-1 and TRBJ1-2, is KAGVTQTPRYLIKTRGQQVTLSCSPISGHRSVSWYQQTPGQGLQFLFEYFSETQRNKGNFPGRFSGRQFSNSRSEMNVSTLELGDSALYLCASSLVASGGYGYTFGSGTRLTVV.